A single T cell receptor (beta chain) is shown here with its context. As yet, its antigen is unknown. Germline V gene data show CDR1 as LNHDA and CDR2 as SQIVND (reference sequence). The CDR3 has 9 residues. V lost 7 bases, J lost 16 bases, and 11 bases lay in between. 13 Jbeta primers and 60 Vbeta primers were used for the PCR. The table came from immunoSEQ multiplex PCR; TCRdb's copy has only in-frame clones and leaves some out. The repertoire holds about 160,000 clones, with just under 75% as singletons. The data belong to a study of cytomegalovirus exposure and HLA in healthy donors. Findings and caveats of the study: A later analysis, which compared TCR beta chains of equal frequency, found the HLA-associated ones more clonally expanded. Later, TCR association rates were found to vary by HLA locus, highest for DRB1 and lowest for HLA-C. Compared with the roughly 730-donor mean, an Asian-associated ancestry cluster reportedly had fewer N-insertions, according to a later analysis.

Sequenced input: PBMCs. The rearrangement links TRBV19 to TRBJ1-5, with no clear D. The sequence was obtained from a woman aged 18 to 35 in good health and CMV-seronegative. The CDR3 spells CASISEGHF. CDR3 DNA: TGTGCCAGTATCTCTGAGGGACATTTT.